This T cell receptor (beta chain) was retrieved from a study of CD8+ T cells in alopecia areata. Germline V lookup: CDR1 LNHDA, CDR2 SQIVND (reference sequence). CDR3 length: 14 residues. Trimming cost V 3 bases and J 2 bases, with 8 bases left between them. General study findings and limits: Sequencing of scalp tissue also captures the resident alphabeta T cells of normal skin.

Investigators isolated RNA and reverse transcribed it into cDNA to act as the sequencing template. Produced via immunoSEQ multiplex PCR; TCRdb's table is partial and in-frame only. The data show roughly 64,000 clones, with 44% seen just once and about 51% held by the top ten. This clone came up a few times. What it binds is not known. Sample: NKG2D-low CD8+ T cells sorted from blood. This clonotype originated in a human donor with alopecia areata. The chain is built from TRBV19 and TRBJ1-5; D is perhaps TRBD1 (5 bases). CDR3 in DNA: TGTGCCAGTAGTATGGGGGTGGGCAATCAGCCCCAGCATTTT. Translating it yields CASSMGVGNQPQHF.